The following is a T cell receptor beta chain sequence with its context. Its antigen is as yet unknown. This record belongs to a study of CXCR3-negative and CXCR3-positive naive CD8 T cells. Points from the study as a whole: Greater hydrophobicity was found in TRB CDR3s of CXCR3-positive naive cells than of CXCR3-negative naive cells. Expression of CXCR3 was partially reduced after cryopreservation, and fresh PBMCs were used in most assays.

Through 5' RACE with UMI labels, the TRB cDNA libraries were prepared. TCRdb processed the 5' RACE reads again and assigns one entry to each CDR3 protein, with no DNA. The sample table includes 60,000 to 70,000 distinct CDR3 sequences. Input material: naive CXCR3+ CD8+ T cells from blood. Subset in this sample: CD45RO-CCR7+CD27+CD95- naive CD8+ T cells expressing CXCR3 (TNR3+). The clonotype comes from a human donor in good health. Some clones in this sample may be carry-over from other donors' samples.

CDR3 protein: CASSQDNGGTGIINEQYF. The chain links TRBV4-1 to TRBJ2-7; TCRdb indicates TRBD2, and absent DNA this call remains unverified. This CDR3 spans 18 amino acids. Per the germline V gene, CDR1 is MGHRA and CDR2 is YSYEKL.